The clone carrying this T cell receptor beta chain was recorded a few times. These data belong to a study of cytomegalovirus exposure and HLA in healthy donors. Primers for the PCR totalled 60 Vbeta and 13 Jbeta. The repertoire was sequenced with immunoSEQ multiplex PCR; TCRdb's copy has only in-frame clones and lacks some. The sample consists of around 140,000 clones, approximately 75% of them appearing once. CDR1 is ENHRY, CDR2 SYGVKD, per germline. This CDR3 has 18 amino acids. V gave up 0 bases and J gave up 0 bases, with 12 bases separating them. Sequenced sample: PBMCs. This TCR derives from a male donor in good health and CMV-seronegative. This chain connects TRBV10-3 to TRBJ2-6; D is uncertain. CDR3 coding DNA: TGTGCCATCAGTGAGTCTCACAGCTCCTCCTCTGGGGCCAACGTCCTGACTTTC. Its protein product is CAISESHSSSSGANVLTF.